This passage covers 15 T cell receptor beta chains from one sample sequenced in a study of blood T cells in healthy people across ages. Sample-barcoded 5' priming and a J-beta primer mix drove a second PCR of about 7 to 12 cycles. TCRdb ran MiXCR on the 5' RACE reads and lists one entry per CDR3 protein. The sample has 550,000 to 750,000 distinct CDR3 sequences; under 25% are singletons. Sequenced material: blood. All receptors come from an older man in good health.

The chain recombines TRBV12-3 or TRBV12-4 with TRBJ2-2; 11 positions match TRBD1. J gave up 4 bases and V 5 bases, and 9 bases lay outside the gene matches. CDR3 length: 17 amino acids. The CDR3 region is CASSPPDRGPSTGELFF. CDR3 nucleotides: TGTGCCAGCAGTCCCCCGGACAGGGGGCCGAGCACCGGGGAGCTGTTTTTT.

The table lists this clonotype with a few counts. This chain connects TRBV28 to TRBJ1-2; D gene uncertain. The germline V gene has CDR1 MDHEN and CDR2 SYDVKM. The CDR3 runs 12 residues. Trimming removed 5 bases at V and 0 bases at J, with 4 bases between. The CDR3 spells CASSTANYGYTF. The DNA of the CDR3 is TGTGCCAGCAGTACGGCTAACTATGGCTACACCTTC.

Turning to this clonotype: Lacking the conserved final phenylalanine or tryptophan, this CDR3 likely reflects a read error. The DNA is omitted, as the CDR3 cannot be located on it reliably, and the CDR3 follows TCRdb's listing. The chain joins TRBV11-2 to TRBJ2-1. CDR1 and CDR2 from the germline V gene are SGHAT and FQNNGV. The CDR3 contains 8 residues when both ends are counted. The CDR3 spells CASSATTL.

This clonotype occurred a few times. CDR3 nucleotide sequence: TGTGCCAGCAGCCAGGCCGGGGGCTCTGGAAACACCATATATTTT. It translates to CASSQAGGSGNTIYF. V is TRBV4-2 and J is TRBJ1-3; a possible D gene is TRBD1 (5 bases). The CDR3 sequence is 15 residues long. V gave up 3 bases and J gave up 0 bases, with 9 bases separating them. Germline V gene lookup returns CDR1 LGHNA and CDR2 YNFKEQ.

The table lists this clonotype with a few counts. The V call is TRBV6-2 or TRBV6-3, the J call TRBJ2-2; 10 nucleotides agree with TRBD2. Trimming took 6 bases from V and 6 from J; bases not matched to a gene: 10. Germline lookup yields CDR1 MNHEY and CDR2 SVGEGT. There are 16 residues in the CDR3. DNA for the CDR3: TGTGCCAGCAGCCCTACTAGCGGGAAGTGGTCCGGGGAGCTGTTTTTT. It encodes CASSPTSGKWSGELFF.

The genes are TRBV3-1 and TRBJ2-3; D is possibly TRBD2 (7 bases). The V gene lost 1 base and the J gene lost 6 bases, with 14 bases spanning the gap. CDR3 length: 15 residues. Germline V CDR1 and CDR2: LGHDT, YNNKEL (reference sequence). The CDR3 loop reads CASSQGSGGMDTQYF. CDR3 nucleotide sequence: TGTGCCAGCAGCCAAGGTTCGGGGGGCATGGATACGCAGTATTTT.

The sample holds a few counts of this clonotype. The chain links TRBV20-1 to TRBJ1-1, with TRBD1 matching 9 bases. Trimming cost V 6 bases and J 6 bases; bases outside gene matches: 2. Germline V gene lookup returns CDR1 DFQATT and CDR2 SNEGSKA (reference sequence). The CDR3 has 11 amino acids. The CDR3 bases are TGCAGTGCGAGACAGGGGGCTGAAGCTTTCTTT. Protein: CSARQGAEAFF.

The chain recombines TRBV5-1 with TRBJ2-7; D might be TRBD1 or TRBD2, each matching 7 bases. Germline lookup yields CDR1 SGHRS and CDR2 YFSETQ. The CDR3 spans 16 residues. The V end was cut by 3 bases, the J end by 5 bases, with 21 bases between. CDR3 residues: CASSSGAGQRGNEQYF. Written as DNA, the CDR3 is TGCGCCAGCAGCTCAGGAGCGGGACAGAGAGGGAACGAGCAGTACTTC.

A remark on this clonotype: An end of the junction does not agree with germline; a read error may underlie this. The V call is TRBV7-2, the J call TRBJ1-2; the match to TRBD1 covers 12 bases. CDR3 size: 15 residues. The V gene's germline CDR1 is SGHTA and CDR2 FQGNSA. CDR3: CASSWDRGRDYSYTF. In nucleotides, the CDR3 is TGTGCCAGCAGCTGGGACAGGGGGCGCGACTATAGCTACACCTTC.

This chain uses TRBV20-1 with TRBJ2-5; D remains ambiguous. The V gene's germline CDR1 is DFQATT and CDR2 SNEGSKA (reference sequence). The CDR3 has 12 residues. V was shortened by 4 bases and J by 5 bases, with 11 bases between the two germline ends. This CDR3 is CSATLGGETQYF. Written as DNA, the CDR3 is TGCAGTGCTACCCTGGGTGGGGAGACCCAGTACTTC.

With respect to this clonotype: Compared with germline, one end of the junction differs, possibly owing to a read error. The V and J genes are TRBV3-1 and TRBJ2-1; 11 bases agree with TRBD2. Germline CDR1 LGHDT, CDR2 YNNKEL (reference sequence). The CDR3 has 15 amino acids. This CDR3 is CACSLGLAGYNEQFF. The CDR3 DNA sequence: TGTGCCTGCAGCCTAGGACTAGCGGGCTACAATGAGCAGTTCTTC.

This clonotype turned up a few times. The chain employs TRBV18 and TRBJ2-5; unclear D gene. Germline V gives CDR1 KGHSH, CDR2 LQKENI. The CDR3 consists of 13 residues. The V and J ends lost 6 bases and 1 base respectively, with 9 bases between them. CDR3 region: CASSRNGQETQYF. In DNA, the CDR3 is TGTGCCAGCTCGAGGAACGGCCAAGAGACCCAGTACTTC.

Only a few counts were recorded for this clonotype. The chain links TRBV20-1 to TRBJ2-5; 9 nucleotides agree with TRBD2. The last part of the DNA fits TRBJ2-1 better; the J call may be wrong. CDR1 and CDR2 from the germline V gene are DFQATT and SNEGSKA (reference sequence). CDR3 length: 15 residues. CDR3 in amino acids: CSARAGGRVYNEQFF. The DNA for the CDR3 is TGCAGTGCTAGAGCCGGCGGGAGGGTCTACAATGAGCAGTTCTTC.

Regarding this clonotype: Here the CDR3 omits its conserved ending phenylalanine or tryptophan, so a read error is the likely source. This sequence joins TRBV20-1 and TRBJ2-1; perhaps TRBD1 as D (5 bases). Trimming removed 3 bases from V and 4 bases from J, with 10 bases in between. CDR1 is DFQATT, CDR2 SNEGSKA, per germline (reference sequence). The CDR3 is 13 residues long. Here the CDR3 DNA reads TGCAGTGCTAGTCAGGGCTGGTACAATGAGCAGTTCATC. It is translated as CSASQGWYNEQFI.

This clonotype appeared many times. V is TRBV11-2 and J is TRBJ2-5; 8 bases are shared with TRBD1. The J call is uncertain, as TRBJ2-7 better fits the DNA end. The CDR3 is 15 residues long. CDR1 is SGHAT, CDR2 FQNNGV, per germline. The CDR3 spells CASSLDRQGFLEQYF. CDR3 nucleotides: TGTGCCAGCAGCTTAGATCGACAGGGGTTTCTCGAGCAGTACTTC.